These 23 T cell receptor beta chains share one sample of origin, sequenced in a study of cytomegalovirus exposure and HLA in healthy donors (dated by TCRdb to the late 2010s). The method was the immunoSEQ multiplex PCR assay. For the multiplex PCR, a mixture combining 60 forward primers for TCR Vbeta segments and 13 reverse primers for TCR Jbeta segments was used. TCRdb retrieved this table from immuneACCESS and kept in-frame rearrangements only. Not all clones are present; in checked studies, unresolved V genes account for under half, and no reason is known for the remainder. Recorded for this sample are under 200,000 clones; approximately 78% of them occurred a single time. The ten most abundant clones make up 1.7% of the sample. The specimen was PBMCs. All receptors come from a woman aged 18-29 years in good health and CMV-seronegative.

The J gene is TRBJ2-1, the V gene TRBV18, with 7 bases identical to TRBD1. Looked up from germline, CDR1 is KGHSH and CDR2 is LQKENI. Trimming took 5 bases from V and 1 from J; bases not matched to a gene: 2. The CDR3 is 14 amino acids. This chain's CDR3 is CASSETGSYNEQFF. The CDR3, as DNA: TGTGCCAGCTCAGAGACAGGGTCCTACAATGAGCAGTTCTTC.

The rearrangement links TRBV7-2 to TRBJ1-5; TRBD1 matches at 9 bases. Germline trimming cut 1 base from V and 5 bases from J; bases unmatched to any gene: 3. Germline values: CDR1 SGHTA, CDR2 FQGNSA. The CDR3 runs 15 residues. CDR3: CASSLENRGHQPQHF. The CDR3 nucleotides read TGTGCCAGCAGCTTAGAAAACAGGGGGCATCAGCCCCAGCATTTT.

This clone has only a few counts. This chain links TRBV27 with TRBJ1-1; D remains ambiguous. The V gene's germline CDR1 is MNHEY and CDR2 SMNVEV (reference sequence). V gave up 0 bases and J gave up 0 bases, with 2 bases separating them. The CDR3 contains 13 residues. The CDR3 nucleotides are TGTGCCAGCAGTTTATCCGTGAACACTGAAGCTTTCTTT. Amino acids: CASSLSVNTEAFF.

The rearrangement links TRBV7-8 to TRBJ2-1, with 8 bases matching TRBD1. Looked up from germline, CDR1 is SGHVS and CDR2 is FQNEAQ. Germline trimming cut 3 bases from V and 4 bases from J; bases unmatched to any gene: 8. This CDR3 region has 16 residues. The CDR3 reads CASSLGRQGKYNEQFF. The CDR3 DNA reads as TGTGCCAGCAGCTTGGGGCGACAGGGGAAGTACAATGAGCAGTTCTTC. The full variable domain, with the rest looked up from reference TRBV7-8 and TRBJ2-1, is GAGVSQSPRYKVAKRGQDVALRCDPISGHVSLFWYQQALGQGPEFLTYFQNEAQLDKSGLPSDRFFAERPEGSVSTLKIQRTQQEDSAVYLCASSLGRQGKYNEQFFGPGTRLTVL.

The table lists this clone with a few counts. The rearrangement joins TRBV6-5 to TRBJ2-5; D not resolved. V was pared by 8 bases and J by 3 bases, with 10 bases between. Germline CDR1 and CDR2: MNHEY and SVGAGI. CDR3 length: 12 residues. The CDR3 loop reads CASRTLEETQYF. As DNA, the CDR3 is TGTGCCAGCCGAACTCTTGAAGAGACCCAGTACTTC.

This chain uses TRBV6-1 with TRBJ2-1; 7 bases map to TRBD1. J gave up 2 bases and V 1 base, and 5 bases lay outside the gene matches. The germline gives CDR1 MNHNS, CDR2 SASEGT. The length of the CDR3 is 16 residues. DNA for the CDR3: TGTGCCAGCAGTGAAGACGGGACAGCCACCTACAATGAGCAGTTCTTC. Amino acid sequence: CASSEDGTATYNEQFF.

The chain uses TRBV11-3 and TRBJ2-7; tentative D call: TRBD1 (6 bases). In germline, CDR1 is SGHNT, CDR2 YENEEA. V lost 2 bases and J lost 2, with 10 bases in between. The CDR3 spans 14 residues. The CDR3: CASSLQQGTYEQYV. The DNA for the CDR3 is TGTGCCAGCAGCTTACAGCAGGGGACCTACGAGCAGTACGTC.

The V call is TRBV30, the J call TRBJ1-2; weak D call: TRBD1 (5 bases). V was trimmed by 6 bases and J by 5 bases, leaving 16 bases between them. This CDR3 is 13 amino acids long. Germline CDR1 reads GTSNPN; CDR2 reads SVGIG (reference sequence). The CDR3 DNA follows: TGTGCCTGCCCCCTGGGGGGGAATTATGGCTACACCTTC. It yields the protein CACPLGGNYGYTF.

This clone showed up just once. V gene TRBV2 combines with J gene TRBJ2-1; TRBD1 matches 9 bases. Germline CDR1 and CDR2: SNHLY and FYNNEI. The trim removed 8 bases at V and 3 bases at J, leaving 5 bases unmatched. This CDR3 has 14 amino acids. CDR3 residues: CASLNRGLYNEQFF. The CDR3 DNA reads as TGTGCCAGCTTAAACAGGGGGCTCTACAATGAGCAGTTCTTC.

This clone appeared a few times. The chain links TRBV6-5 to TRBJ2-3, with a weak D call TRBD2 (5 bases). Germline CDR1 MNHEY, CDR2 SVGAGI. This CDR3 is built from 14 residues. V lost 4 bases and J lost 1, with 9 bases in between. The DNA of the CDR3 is TGTGCCAGCAGTTCAGGACTGCGCACAGATACGCAGTATTTT. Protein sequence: CASSSGLRTDTQYF.

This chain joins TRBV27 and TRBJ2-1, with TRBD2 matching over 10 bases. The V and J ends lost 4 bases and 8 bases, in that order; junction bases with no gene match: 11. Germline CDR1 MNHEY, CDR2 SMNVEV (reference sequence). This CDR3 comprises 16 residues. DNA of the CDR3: TGTGCCAGCAGTTCCTTTAGCGGGAGGCTCCCTGATGAGCAGTTCTTC. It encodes CASSSFSGRLPDEQFF.

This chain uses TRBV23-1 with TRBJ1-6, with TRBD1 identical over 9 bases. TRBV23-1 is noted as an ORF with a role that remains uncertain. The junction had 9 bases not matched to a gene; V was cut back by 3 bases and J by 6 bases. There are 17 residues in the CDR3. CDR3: CASSQSYRGQGNSPLHF. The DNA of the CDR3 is TGCGCCAGCAGTCAGTCTTACAGGGGGCAGGGTAATTCACCCCTCCACTTT.

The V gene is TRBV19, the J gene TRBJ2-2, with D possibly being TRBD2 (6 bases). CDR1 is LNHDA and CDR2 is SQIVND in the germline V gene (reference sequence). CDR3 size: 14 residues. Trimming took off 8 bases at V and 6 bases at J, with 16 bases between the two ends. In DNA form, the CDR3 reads TGTGCCAGTCTGGAGGGGCCGGTAGCCGGGGAGCTGTTTTTT. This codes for CASLEGPVAGELFF.

The chain's CDR3 is CASAPAGNEQYF. In DNA, the CDR3 is TGTGCCAGCGCCCCCGCGGGCAACGAGCAGTACTTC. This chain uses TRBV27 with TRBJ2-7; TRBD2 is a possible D gene (5 bases). V gave up 8 bases and J gave up 5 bases, with 13 bases separating them. This CDR3 has 12 amino acids. From germline, CDR1 is MNHEY and CDR2 SMNVEV (reference sequence).

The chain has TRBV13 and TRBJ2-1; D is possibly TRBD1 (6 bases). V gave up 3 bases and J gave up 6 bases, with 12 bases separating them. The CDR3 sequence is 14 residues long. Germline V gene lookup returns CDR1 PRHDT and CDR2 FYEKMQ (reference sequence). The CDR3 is CASSFRGEVNEQFF. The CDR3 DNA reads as TGTGCCAGCAGCTTCAGGGGTGAGGTCAATGAGCAGTTCTTC. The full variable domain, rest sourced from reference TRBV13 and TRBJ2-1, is AAGVIQSPRHLIKEKRETATLKCYPIPRHDTVYWYQQGPGQDPQFLISFYEKMQSDKGSIPDRFSAQQFSDYHSELNMSSLELGDSALYFCASSFRGEVNEQFFGPGTRLTVL.

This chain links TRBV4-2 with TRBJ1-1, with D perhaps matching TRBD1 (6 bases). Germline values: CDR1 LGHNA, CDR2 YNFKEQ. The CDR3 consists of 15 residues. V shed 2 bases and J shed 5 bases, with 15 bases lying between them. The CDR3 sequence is CASSQWREGGTEAFF. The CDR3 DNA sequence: TGTGCCAGCAGCCAATGGAGGGAGGGGGGGACTGAAGCTTTCTTT.

The CDR3 DNA sequence: TGTGCCAGCAGCCGGGGGGGTAGCGGGCAAACCTACGAGCAGTACTTC. Translating gives CASSRGGSGQTYEQYF. This chain joins TRBV7-2 and TRBJ2-7; 8 bases are shared with TRBD2. V shed 5 bases, J shed 2 bases, and the junction held 11 bases outside the gene matches. Looked up from germline, CDR1 is SGHTA and CDR2 is FQGNSA. This CDR3 has 16 residues.

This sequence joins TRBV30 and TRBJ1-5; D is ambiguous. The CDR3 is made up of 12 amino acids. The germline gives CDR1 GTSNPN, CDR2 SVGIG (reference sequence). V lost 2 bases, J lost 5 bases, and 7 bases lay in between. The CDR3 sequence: CAWSREYQPQHF. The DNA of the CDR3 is TGTGCCTGGAGTCGTGAGTATCAGCCCCAGCATTTT.

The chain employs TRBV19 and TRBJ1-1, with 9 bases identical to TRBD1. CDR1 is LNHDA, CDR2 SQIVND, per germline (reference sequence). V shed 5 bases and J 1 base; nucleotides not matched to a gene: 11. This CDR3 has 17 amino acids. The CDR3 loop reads CASSSLYRGHENTEAFF. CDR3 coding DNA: TGTGCCAGTAGTTCGCTCTACAGGGGGCATGAGAACACTGAAGCTTTCTTT.

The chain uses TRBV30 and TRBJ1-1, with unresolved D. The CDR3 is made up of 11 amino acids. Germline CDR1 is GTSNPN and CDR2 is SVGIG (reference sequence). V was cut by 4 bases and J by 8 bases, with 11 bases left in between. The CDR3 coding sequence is TGTGCCTGGAAAATGTGGGCCGAAGCTTTCTTT. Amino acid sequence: CAWKMWAEAFF.

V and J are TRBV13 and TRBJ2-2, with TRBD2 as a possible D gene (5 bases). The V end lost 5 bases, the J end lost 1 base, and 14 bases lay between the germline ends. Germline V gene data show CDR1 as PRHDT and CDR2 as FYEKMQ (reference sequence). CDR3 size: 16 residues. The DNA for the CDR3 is TGTGCCAGCAGCCTCCGGGGTAGCTTGAACACCGGGGAGCTGTTTTTT. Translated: CASSLRGSLNTGELFF.

In DNA, the CDR3 is TGTGCCAGCAGCTTCGAAACAGGGGGCTTCGGCTATGGCTACACCTTC. Its translation is CASSFETGGFGYGYTF. The chain links TRBV7-8 to TRBJ1-2; 9 nucleotides match TRBD1. V gave up 3 bases and J gave up 4 bases; unmatched junction bases: 9. The V gene's germline CDR1 is SGHVS and CDR2 FQNEAQ. The CDR3 covers 16 residues. Full variable domain (remainder filled in from reference TRBV7-8 and TRBJ1-2): GAGVSQSPRYKVAKRGQDVALRCDPISGHVSLFWYQQALGQGPEFLTYFQNEAQLDKSGLPSDRFFAERPEGSVSTLKIQRTQQEDSAVYLCASSFETGGFGYGYTFGSGTRLTVV.

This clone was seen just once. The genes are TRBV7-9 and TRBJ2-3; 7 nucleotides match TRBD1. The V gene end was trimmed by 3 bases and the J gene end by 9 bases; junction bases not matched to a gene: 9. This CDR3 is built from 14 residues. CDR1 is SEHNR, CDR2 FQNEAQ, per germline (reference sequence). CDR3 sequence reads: CASSFSGTVLTQYF. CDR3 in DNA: TGTGCCAGCAGCTTTTCGGGGACAGTGCTCACGCAGTATTTT.